The clone carrying this TCR beta chain occurred a few times. The data originate from a study of T cells in Graves' hyperthyroidism and ophthalmopathy. The source material, RNA transcripts, was used to amplify TCR beta CDR3 regions. HTBI primers drove first-round RT-PCR of the TCR CDR3. TCRdb re-called the multiplex PCR reads through MiXCR, storing one row per CDR3 protein. The sample lists around 400,000 distinct CDR3 sequences; about 15% were seen once. The V gene's germline CDR1 is DFQATT and CDR2 SNEGSKA (reference sequence). Trimming removed 4 bases from V and 3 bases from J; junction bases left unmatched: 5. CDR3 length: 14 amino acids.

The chain is built from TRBV20-1 and TRBJ2-1, with 8 bases aligning to TRBD2. Sequences were obtained from blood. The TCR was taken from a woman aged 55-70 years with Graves' ophthalmopathy. The CDR3 spells CSANSGRGYNEQFF. Written as DNA, the CDR3 is TGCAGTGCTAACAGCGGGAGAGGCTACAATGAGCAGTTCTTC.